These 9 T cell receptor beta chains originate from one sample sequenced in a study of shared clonotypes between healthy human individuals. The method was immunoSEQ multiplex PCR; TCRdb's version includes in-frame clones alone and lacks a portion of them. Of 490,000 or so clones in the sample, 79% were seen once. Sequencing input: PBMCs. Receptors originate from a woman aged 40-49 years in good health. Some clones in this sample may be carry-over from other donors' samples.

The chain has TRBV7-7 and TRBJ2-2; weak D call: TRBD2 (6 bases). Germline-derived CDR1 and CDR2 are SSHAT and FNYEAQ (reference sequence). This CDR3 is 16 amino acids long. V was pared by 0 bases and J by 2 bases, with 10 bases between. CDR3 sequence (DNA): TGTGCCAGCAGCTTAGCGGCTAGCGCAAACACCGGGGAGCTGTTTTTT. It is translated as CASSLAASANTGELFF.

In this sample, this clone turned up a few times. The chain joins TRBV5-1 to TRBJ1-2; D may be TRBD1 (6 bases). The ends were cut back, 4 bases at V and 4 bases at J, with 17 bases in the middle. Germline assignment: CDR1 SGHRS and CDR2 YFSETQ. The CDR3 is 15 residues long. The CDR3 DNA follows: TGCGCCAGCAGCATTGGGACATCCGAGAGCTATGGCTACACCTTC. Amino acids: CASSIGTSESYGYTF. Looking up the rest from reference TRBV5-1 and TRBJ1-2 gives the full variable domain: KAGVTQTPRYLIKTRGQQVTLSCSPISGHRSVSWYQQTPGQGLQFLFEYFSETQRNKGNFPGRFSGRQFSNSRSEMNVSTLELGDSALYLCASSIGTSESYGYTFGSGTRLTVV.

The chain links TRBV5-4 to TRBJ2-1; D not resolved. The V end lost 4 bases, the J end lost 1 base, and 15 bases lay between the germline ends. CDR1 and CDR2 from the germline V gene are SGHNT and YYREEE (reference sequence). This CDR3 contains 16 residues. Written as DNA, the CDR3 is TGTGCCAGCAGCCCCCCACGCAGATTTTCCTACAATGAGCAGTTCTTC. Its protein product is CASSPPRRFSYNEQFF.

The chain is built from TRBV5-1 and TRBJ2-3, with 7 bases identical to TRBD2. The length of the CDR3 is 15 residues. J gave up 3 bases and V 3 bases, and 7 bases lay outside the gene matches. Per germline, CDR1 SGHRS and CDR2 YFSETQ. The chain's CDR3 is CASSWAGVGTDTQYF. DNA for the CDR3: TGCGCCAGCAGCTGGGCGGGAGTGGGGACAGATACGCAGTATTTT.

This clone came up a few times. The chain carries TRBV9 and TRBJ2-5, with D possibly matching TRBD1 (7 bases). The V end was cut by 3 bases, the J end by 5 bases, with 17 bases between. Germline CDR1 reads SGDLS; CDR2 reads YYNGEE. The CDR3 length is 15 residues. This chain's CDR3 is CASSDGGGVGETQYF. CDR3 nucleotides: TGTGCCAGCAGCGATGGAGGGGGCGTAGGGGAGACCCAGTACTTC.

This clone showed up just a few times. In nucleotides, the CDR3 is TGTGCCAGCAGGCGTATAGGAGAAAAACTGTTTTTT. Translated, it gives CASRRIGEKLFF. The gene calls are TRBV7-2 and TRBJ1-4; D gene ambiguous. This CDR3 has 12 residues. Germline-derived CDR1 and CDR2 are SGHTA and FQGNSA. Trimming left V 6 bases short and J 8 bases short, with 10 bases between.

The V gene is TRBV15, the J gene TRBJ1-5; no definite D call. Germline V gene lookup returns CDR1 LNHNV and CDR2 YYDKDF (reference sequence). The CDR3 sequence is 16 residues long. V was clipped by 2 bases and J by 5 bases, with 16 bases between them. Here the CDR3 reads CATSRPTRTPYQPQHF. The CDR3 nucleotides are TGTGCCACCAGCAGACCTACTCGGACCCCCTATCAGCCCCAGCATTTT.

The V call is TRBV28, the J call TRBJ1-2, with D tentatively TRBD1 (5 bases). CDR3 length: 16 amino acids. Per germline, CDR1 MDHEN and CDR2 SYDVKM. The V gene lost 6 bases and the J gene lost 2 bases, with 19 bases spanning the gap. This CDR3 reads CASRSFRTRNNYGYTF. For the CDR3, the DNA is TGTGCCAGCAGATCTTTCAGGACAAGAAACAACTATGGCTACACCTTC.

This chain links TRBV5-1 with TRBJ2-1; D gene ambiguous. V was pared by 4 bases and J by 3 bases, with 14 bases between. The CDR3 runs to 15 residues. Germline-derived CDR1 and CDR2 are SGHRS and YFSETQ. CDR3 amino acids: CASSIRVPYYNEQFF. The DNA for the CDR3 is TGCGCCAGCAGCATCCGGGTCCCCTACTACAATGAGCAGTTCTTC.